The rows below give T cell receptor beta chains drawn from one sample of a study of blood T cell repertoires in COVID-19. Sequenced by immunoSEQ multiplex PCR; TCRdb stores in-frame clones only, minus some. This sample has around 300,000 clones, with more than 75% found just once. The specimen sequenced was PBMCs or T cells enriched from blood (not recorded which). The receptors originated from a woman aged 30 to 39 who had recovered from COVID-19. Both conserved end residues are part of each CDR3. A D gene is named only where the DNA matches it firmly.

V: TRBV4-1; D: TRBD2; J: TRBJ2-4; CDR3: CASSQGYLAGVAKNIQYF
V: TRBV6-5; D: TRBD1; J: TRBJ1-4; CDR3: CASSYGTARNEKLFF
V: TRBV3-1/TRBV3-2; D: -; J: TRBJ1-2; CDR3: CASSPLEQQSGYTF
V: TRBV25-1; D: TRBD2; J: TRBJ2-7; CDR3: CASSEVGGPFGNEQYF
V: TRBV5-4; D: TRBD1; J: TRBJ2-6; CDR3: CASSLGGGSSGANVLTF
V: TRBV15; D: TRBD1; J: TRBJ1-1; CDR3: CATSRGGDRDHYTEAFF
V: TRBV28; D: TRBD1; J: TRBJ1-2; CDR3: CASSLIRITGTGYGYTF
V: TRBV7-3; D: -; J: TRBJ2-3; CDR3: CASSLPYSYTDTQYF
V: TRBV5-1; D: -; J: TRBJ1-1; CDR3: CASTRVGNTEAFF
V: TRBV5-6; D: TRBD1; J: TRBJ1-6; CDR3: CASSPDRGLNSPLHF
V: TRBV12-5; D: -; J: TRBJ1-5; CDR3: CASGLGAFNQPQHF
V: TRBV5-6; D: TRBD2; J: TRBJ2-5; CDR3: CASSRLAPRGETQYF
V: TRBV2; D: TRBD1; J: TRBJ1-2; CDR3: CASRLGQGYGYTF
V: TRBV20-1; D: -; J: TRBJ1-2; CDR3: CSASNNNYGYTF
V: TRBV18; D: -; J: TRBJ1-1; CDR3: CASSQQPDTNTEAFF
V: TRBV19; D: -; J: TRBJ1-5; CDR3: CASSIPPFRGKSNQPQHF
V: TRBV18; D: TRBD1; J: TRBJ1-1; CDR3: CASSRDRIMNTEAFF
V: TRBV19; D: -; J: TRBJ1-1; CDR3: CASRENRLDEAFF
V: TRBV10-2; D: -; J: TRBJ1-1; CDR3: CASSSTVMNTEAFF
V: TRBV10-3; D: -; J: TRBJ2-5; CDR3: CAISEKGAVGGRGETQYF
V: TRBV19; D: TRBD1; J: TRBJ1-6; CDR3: CASTLTGSSPLHF
V: TRBV3-1/TRBV3-2; D: -; J: TRBJ1-2; CDR3: CASSHKGYTNGYTF
V: TRBV5-1; D: -; J: TRBJ2-7; CDR3: CASSLTGRAPYEQYF
V: TRBV2; D: -; J: TRBJ2-7; CDR3: CASTQGVFSYEQYF
V: TRBV10-1; D: -; J: TRBJ1-1; CDR3: CASSESQGRGNTEAFF
V: TRBV28; D: -; J: TRBJ1-6; CDR3: CASSLHNAGGDTLHF
V: TRBV30; D: TRBD2; J: TRBJ2-1; CDR3: CAWSGGATLFQDEQFF
V: TRBV5-8; D: -; J: TRBJ2-1; CDR3: CASSLEASVPFGQFF
V: TRBV10-3; D: -; J: TRBJ1-2; CDR3: CAISGISAGRGAFYGYTF